The T cell receptor (beta chain) under discussion was sequenced for a study of response to subunit inactivated influenza vaccine. TCRdb processed the RT-PCR reads anew with MiXCR; each CDR3 protein has one entry. The sample contains about 520,000 distinct CDR3 sequences, about 7.2% of which appear only once. The CDR3 has 13 amino acids. In germline, CDR1 is MRHNA, CDR2 SNTAGT. V lost 6 bases to trimming and J lost 4 bases, with 9 bases between them. This clonotype was recorded at least ten times. Antigen unknown. Study-wide results and caveats: Each seasonal influenza vaccination, the authors suggested, recruits few new T cells.

V usage is TRBV6-4 and J usage is TRBJ2-2; perhaps TRBD2 as D (7 bases). This sequence was found in a man aged 45 to 75 who received an inactivated influenza vaccine. The sample in question was PBMCs from blood, obtained less than 25 months after vaccination. CDR3 in amino acids: CASSGGPTGELFF. The CDR3 nucleotides are TGTGCCAGCAGCGGGGGGCCCACCGGGGAGCTGTTTTTT.